Listed below are T cell receptor beta chains from one sample, sequenced in a study of identical twins. TCRdb analysed the 5' RACE reads with MiXCR anew, one entry per CDR3 protein. The table lists around 530,000 distinct CDR3 sequences, 12% to 15% of them singletons. These data are also associated with another study on yellow fever vaccine responses in identical twins.

The material sequenced was CD4+ T cells sorted from blood. The receptor source for this set is a young woman in good health. Both conserved end residues are part of each CDR3. D genes are given only for firm matches. A clone size is listed for some rows: how often the clone was seen (once, few, many), or a class if it is expanded.

size,D,J,V,DNA,CDR3
-,-,TRBJ2-7,TRBV6-1,TGTGCCAGCAGCGTAGTACAGTTTGGGAGCTACGAGCAGTACTTC,CASSVVQFGSYEQYF
few,TRBD2,TRBJ2-1,TRBV5-1,TGCGCCAGCAGCCCGGGGGGACTTCTTGAGTTCTTC,CASSPGGLLEFF
few,-,TRBJ2-1,TRBV4-2,TGTGCCAGCAGCCTCAGGTCTTGGGGGAATGAGCAGTTCTTC,CASSLRSWGNEQFF
-,-,TRBJ1-1,TRBV12-3/TRBV12-4,TGTGCCAGCAGTATCGATATGAACACTGAAGCTTTCTTT,CASSIDMNTEAFF
-,TRBD2,TRBJ2-1,TRBV2,TGTGCCAGCAGTGAGGGTTCTAGCGGGAGAGGTCCCTACAATGAGCAGTTCTTC,CASSEGSSGRGPYNEQFF
few,-,TRBJ1-2,TRBV12-3/TRBV12-4,TGTGCCAGCAGTCTTCAGGACTATGGCTACACCTTC,CASSLQDYGYTF
-,TRBD1,TRBJ2-1,TRBV12-3/TRBV12-4,TGTGCCAGCAGCTATCGACTCCGGGACAGGGTGTTCTTC,CASSYRLRDRVFF
-,-,TRBJ2-3,TRBV5-1,TGCGCCAGCAGCTACCCCACAGATACGCAGTATTTT,CASSYPTDTQYF
few,-,TRBJ1-1,TRBV5-1,TGCGCCAGCAGCTACCGGGATGAAGCTTTCTTT,CASSYRDEAFF
-,TRBD1,TRBJ1-2,TRBV28,TGTGCCAGCAGTTCAGCCGGGACAGAGTTTTATGGCTACACCTTC,CASSSAGTEFYGYTF
-,-,TRBJ2-4,TRBV25-1,TGTGCCAGCAGTGAACCGAATAAAAACATTCAGTACTTC,CASSEPNKNIQYF
few,TRBD2,TRBJ2-7,TRBV6-2/TRBV6-3,TGTGCCAGCAGTCCGGGACTAGGGACCCAGCAGTACTTC,CASSPGLGTQQYF
-,TRBD2,TRBJ2-1,TRBV11-3,TGTGCCAGCAGCGCCGTGAGCGGGGCTTACAATGAGCAGTTCTTC,CASSAVSGAYNEQFF
few,TRBD1,TRBJ1-5,TRBV5-1,TGCGCCAGCAGTCCCGGGACAGGGGGCAGTCAGCCCCAGCATTTT,CASSPGTGGSQPQHF
-,-,TRBJ2-7,TRBV10-2,TGCGCCAGCATTAGGGTCACGGCAGGGGCGGGAAAATCCTACGAGCAGTACTTC,CASIRVTAGAGKSYEQYF
few,TRBD1,TRBJ2-1,TRBV12-3/TRBV12-4,TGTGCCAGCACCACCATAGGGGGCCATGAGCAGTTCTTC,CASTTIGGHEQFF
few,TRBD2,TRBJ2-7,TRBV2,TGTGCCAGCAGCCCAGCGGGAGCCTCCCCCTACGAGCAGTACTTC,CASSPAGASPYEQYF
-,TRBD1,TRBJ1-5,TRBV10-3,TGTGCCAGCCGACAGGGCCTGAGTCAGCCCCAGCATTTT,CASRQGLSQPQHF
few,TRBD2,TRBJ2-2,TRBV28,TGTGCCACGGAAACCGGGACTAATGCCGGGGAGCTGTTTTTT,CATETGTNAGELFF
few,TRBD1,TRBJ2-7,TRBV19,TGTGCCAGTAGTATGACCCCGGGACAGGTAAACTACGAGCAGTACTTC,CASSMTPGQVNYEQYF
many,-,TRBJ1-5,TRBV28,TGTGCCAGCAGTCCTCCGGTTAGCAATCAGCCCCAGCATTTT,CASSPPVSNQPQHF
-,TRBD2,TRBJ2-2,TRBV4-1,TGCGCCAGCAGCCCGGGACTAGCCGCCACGAACACCGGGGAGCTGTTTTTT,CASSPGLAATNTGELFF
few,-,TRBJ2-1,TRBV12-3/TRBV12-4,TGTGCCAGCAGCAACCAGGGGAATGAGCAGTTCTTC,CASSNQGNEQFF
-,-,TRBJ2-1,TRBV7-3,TGTGCCAGCAGCTCGGCCCCCTACAATGAGCAGTTCTTC,CASSSAPYNEQFF
few,-,TRBJ2-3,TRBV6-1,TGTGCCAGCAGTGGCTCAAGAGTAGATACGCAGTATTTT,CASSGSRVDTQYF
-,-,TRBJ2-2,TRBV5-1,TGCGCCAGCAGCTTGTACGGGGATAAGAACACCGGGGAGCTGTTTTTT,CASSLYGDKNTGELFF
few,TRBD1,TRBJ2-1,TRBV7-9,TGTGCCAGCAGCTATACCCCAGGGGGATACTACAATGAGCAGTTCTTC,CASSYTPGGYYNEQFF
-,-,TRBJ2-6,TRBV25-1,TGTGCCAGCAGTGAATCTTATCGGGGCAGGCCGTACTCTTCTGGGGCCAACGTCCTGACTTTC,CASSESYRGRPYSSGANVLTF
few,-,TRBJ2-1,TRBV11-2,TGTGCCAGCAGCTTCCGGGATAACAATGAGCAGTTCTTC,CASSFRDNNEQFF
-,TRBD1,TRBJ2-1,TRBV28,TGTGCCAGCAGTTTTCTCGCGGGACAGGGCTACAATGAGCAGTTCTTC,CASSFLAGQGYNEQFF
few,-,TRBJ2-1,TRBV12-3/TRBV12-4,TGTGCCAGCACCCCCGCCAGCTCCTACAATGAGCAGTTCTTC,CASTPASSYNEQFF
few,-,TRBJ2-6,TRBV2,TGTGCCAGCAGTGCAGAAGACTCTGGGGCCAACGTCCTGACTTTC,CASSAEDSGANVLTF
few,-,TRBJ2-5,TRBV7-2,TGTGCCAGCAGCTTAGAACTACGAGAGACCCAGTACTTC,CASSLELRETQYF
-,-,TRBJ2-6,TRBV28,TGTGCCAGCAGATTGGACGGGGGCTTCTCTGGGGCCAACGTCCTGACTTTC,CASRLDGGFSGANVLTF
few,TRBD1,TRBJ2-3,TRBV5-1,TGCGCCAGCAGCATCCGGGACAGGGGGCCCGATACGCAGTATTTT,CASSIRDRGPDTQYF
-,TRBD2,TRBJ2-5,TRBV5-1,TGCGCCAGCAGCTCGGACGGGACTAGACAGGAGACCCAGTACTTC,CASSSDGTRQETQYF
-,TRBD2,TRBJ2-3,TRBV4-2,TGTGCCAGCAGCCAAGAAGGGTCGGGCGGGGGGTTCACAGATACGCAGTATTTT,CASSQEGSGGGFTDTQYF